The 26 T cell receptor beta chains presented below share a single source sample, sequenced in a study of T-cell reconstitution after alpha-beta-depleted transplantation in children. The authors prepared the TCRbeta library with unique molecular identifiers. Using its own MiXCR run on the PCR reads, TCRdb lists one record per CDR3 protein. This sample has hundreds of thousands of distinct CDR3 sequences, with about 15% found just once. This material consisted of PBMCs from the stem cell graft donor, taken from the stem cell graft. The receptors stem from a human donor who donated a stem cell graft to a child with acute myeloid leukemia.

This clonotype was seen more than once but under ten times. The chain couples TRBV28 to TRBJ2-7, with 7 bases lining up with TRBD1. The CDR3 is 15 amino acids. J was trimmed by 2 bases and V by 5 bases; bases with no gene match: 9. Germline-derived CDR1 and CDR2 are MDHEN and SYDVKM. CDR3 nucleotide sequence: TGTGCCAGCAGTCCAACAGGGGACCAGACCTACGAGCAGTACGTC. Translation gives CASSPTGDQTYEQYV.

The gene calls are TRBV12-3 or TRBV12-4 and TRBJ2-2; 8 positions match TRBD2. Losses at the gene ends were 5 bases for V and 1 base for J; bases not matched to a gene: 3. This CDR3 has 15 residues. The CDR3: CASSSGGRNTGELFF. The CDR3, as DNA: TGTGCCAGCAGTAGCGGGGGAAGGAACACCGGGGAGCTGTTTTTT.

This clonotype was seen ten or more times. The chain carries TRBV5-1 and TRBJ2-7; no clear D. Germline-derived CDR1 and CDR2 are SGHRS and YFSETQ. The CDR3 contains 12 residues. Trimming shortened V by 3 bases and J by 5 bases, and 9 bases separated the two germline ends. The chain's CDR3 is CASSSGPHEQYF. Written as DNA, the CDR3 is TGCGCCAGCAGCTCTGGGCCCCACGAGCAGTACTTC.

This clonotype was detected only a few times. V is TRBV7-9 and J is TRBJ1-6; D ambiguous. Trimming took off 10 bases at V and 3 bases at J, with 13 bases between the two ends. The CDR3 spans 14 residues. Germline V gives CDR1 SEHNR, CDR2 FQNEAQ (reference sequence). The CDR3 DNA sequence: TGTGCCACCCTCGGGAGCGTCTATAATTCACCCCTCCACTTT. It yields the protein CATLGSVYNSPLHF.

This clonotype showed up just a few times. This rearrangement joins TRBV20-1 to TRBJ2-4; 7 positions match TRBD1. CDR3 size: 15 residues. J gave up 6 bases and V 6 bases, and 14 bases lay outside the gene matches. Germline values: CDR1 DFQATT, CDR2 SNEGSKA (reference sequence). The CDR3 reads CSATPRGRGLNIQYF. In nucleotides, the CDR3 is TGCAGTGCCACCCCACGGGGCAGGGGGTTAAACATTCAGTACTTC.

This clonotype was recorded a few times. The J gene is TRBJ1-2, the V gene TRBV12-3 or TRBV12-4, with D possibly TRBD1 on 5 matching bases. Trimming left V 5 bases short and J 2 bases short, with 12 bases between. The CDR3 sequence is 14 residues long. The CDR3, as DNA: TGTGCCAGCAGTGTCGGGACGACCAACTATGGCTACACCTTC. It codes for CASSVGTTNYGYTF.

This clonotype appeared a few times. The rearrangement links TRBV12-3 or TRBV12-4 to TRBJ1-6, with D hard to call. V was pared by 9 bases and J by 10 bases, with 10 bases between. The length of the CDR3 is 11 residues. The CDR3 DNA reads TGTGCCAGTTGCAACGGGTCACCCCTCCACTTT. Protein sequence: CASCNGSPLHF.

The chain carries TRBV7-2 and TRBJ2-5; D not resolved. Trimming removed 0 bases from V and 2 bases from J, with 10 bases in between. Germline V gene sequence: CDR1 SGHTA, CDR2 FQGNSA. The CDR3 consists of 15 residues. CDR3 nucleotide sequence: TGTGCCAGCAGCTTAGCGGCGAATAGGCAAGAGACCCAGTACTTC. This sequence encodes CASSLAANRQETQYF.

This clonotype appeared many times. The chain links TRBV20-1 to TRBJ2-2, with D unclear. The CDR3 contains 14 residues. V gave up 6 bases and J gave up 7 bases, with 18 bases separating them. CDR1 and CDR2 (germline): DFQATT, SNEGSKA (reference sequence). The CDR3 spells CSARTDPVSGELFF. The CDR3 bases are TGCAGTGCACGGACGGACCCTGTAAGCGGGGAGCTGTTTTTT.

This clonotype has more than one count but fewer than ten. The J gene is TRBJ1-1, the V gene TRBV12-3 or TRBV12-4; no reliable D call. Trimming removed 9 bases at V and 0 bases at J, with 17 bases between. The CDR3 sequence is 15 residues long. CDR3 coding DNA: TGTGCCAGTTCTAATGCCGACCGACTGAACACTGAAGCTTTCTTT. Translated: CASSNADRLNTEAFF.

The J gene is TRBJ2-1, the V gene TRBV5-1, with D perhaps given as TRBD1 or TRBD2 (5 bases each). Trimming left V 0 bases short and J 3 bases short, with 13 bases between. The CDR3 totals 16 residues. Germline values: CDR1 SGHRS, CDR2 YFSETQ. The CDR3 region is CASSLAEPGHYNEQFF. The CDR3 bases are TGCGCCAGCAGCTTGGCCGAGCCGGGGCACTACAATGAGCAGTTCTTC.

The chain couples TRBV24-1 to TRBJ2-3; 8 bases are a match to TRBD1. The CDR3 covers 16 residues. The ends lost 3 bases at V and 2 bases at J; junction bases unmatched: 6. The germline CDR1 and CDR2 sequences are KGHDR and SFDVKD. This CDR3 is CATSDTGQANTDTQYF. The CDR3 DNA is TGTGCCACCAGTGATACGGGACAGGCGAACACAGATACGCAGTATTTT.

The chain is built from TRBV6-1 and TRBJ2-5; D may be TRBD1 or TRBD2 (6 bases each). CDR1 is MNHNS and CDR2 is SASEGT in the germline V gene. The V end lost 6 bases, the J end lost 2 bases, and 19 bases lay between the germline ends. This CDR3 is 16 amino acids long. CDR3 nucleotide sequence: TGTGCCAGCAGCCCGTTCGGGGGCGCCGGACAAGAGACCCAGTACTTC. It specifies CASSPFGGAGQETQYF.

This clonotype was seen more than once but under ten times. The gene calls are TRBV11-2 and TRBJ2-5, with 7 positions matching TRBD2. The V and J ends lost 8 bases and 5 bases, in that order; junction bases with no gene match: 2. This CDR3 has 11 amino acids. In germline, CDR1 is SGHAT, CDR2 FQNNGV. Here the CDR3 reads CASGEGETQYF. The CDR3 nucleotides are TGTGCCAGCGGGGAGGGTGAGACCCAGTACTTC.

In this sample, this clonotype turned up many times. The rearrangement joins TRBV20-1 to TRBJ2-3, with TRBD2 matching 11 bases. The germline V gene encodes CDR1 DFQATT and CDR2 SNEGSKA (reference sequence). J was trimmed by 1 base and V by 1 base; bases with no gene match: 13. The CDR3 has 19 residues. The CDR3 DNA reads TGCAGTGCTAGAGTATGGGAGACTAGCGGGGCTTTTGGCACAGATACGCAGTATTTT. Residues: CSARVWETSGAFGTDTQYF.

The V gene is TRBV20-1, the J gene TRBJ1-2; weak D call: TRBD1 (5 bases). The CDR3 is 15 amino acids. Looked up from germline, CDR1 is DFQATT and CDR2 is SNEGSKA (reference sequence). V was cut by 0 bases and J by 3 bases, with 14 bases left in between. CDR3 sequence: CSARDRGRDDYGYTF. The CDR3 DNA reads TGCAGTGCTAGAGATAGAGGCAGGGATGACTATGGCTACACCTTC.

The sample holds a few counts of this clonotype. The rearrangement joins TRBV20-1 to TRBJ1-2, with D hard to call. V gave up 5 bases and J gave up 5 bases, with 15 bases separating them. Germline loops: CDR1 DFQATT, CDR2 SNEGSKA (reference sequence). The CDR3 length is 13 residues. This chain's CDR3 is CSAPRTFGYGYTF. CDR3 in DNA: TGCAGTGCTCCTCGGACCTTCGGTTATGGCTACACCTTC.

This clonotype occurred many times. The chain combines TRBV6-5 with TRBJ2-5, with D possibly TRBD1 on 6 matching bases. The CDR3 has 12 amino acids. Trimming removed 10 bases from V and 2 bases from J, with 11 bases in between. Germline V lookup: CDR1 MNHEY, CDR2 SVGAGI. The CDR3 nucleotides are TGTGCCATCGGACAGAAGCAAGAGACCCAGTACTTC. Encoded protein: CAIGQKQETQYF.

This clonotype was counted only a few times. The rearrangement links TRBV21-1 to TRBJ2-7; the table's D call of TRBD1 was not tested on the DNA. TRBV21-1 is recorded as a pseudogene. This CDR3 spans 15 amino acids. In nucleotides, the CDR3 is TGTGCCAGCAGCAAAGTTGCAGGGTGGCCCTACGAGCAGTACGTC. Amino acid sequence: CASSKVAGWPYEQYV.

This clonotype was seen a handful of times. The chain's CDR3 is CSAIRTMAGGLFGPSETQYF. CDR3 coding DNA: TGCAGTGCTATTCGAACCATGGCGGGGGGTTTGTTCGGGCCATCCGAGACCCAGTACTTC. The rearrangement joins TRBV20-1 to TRBJ2-5; 8 bases are a match to TRBD2. V was pared by 4 bases and J by 5 bases, with 27 bases of the junction left unmatched. Germline V CDR1 and CDR2: DFQATT, SNEGSKA (reference sequence). The CDR3 covers 20 residues.

In this sample, this clonotype turned up many times. The V and J genes are TRBV12-5 and TRBJ1-2; 7 bases are shared with TRBD1. This CDR3 is 15 amino acids long. Germline V gives CDR1 LGHNT, CDR2 FRNRAP. Unmatched junction bases numbered 7, after V lost 5 bases and J lost 1 base. In DNA, the CDR3 is TGTGCTAGTGGTCCCACAGGGGAAGTTAACTATGGCTACACCTTC. This codes for CASGPTGEVNYGYTF.

Many counts were recorded for this clonotype. The chain is built from TRBV9 and TRBJ2-7, with D uncertain. V lost 5 bases to trimming and J lost 5 bases, with 14 bases between them. From germline, CDR1 is SGDLS and CDR2 YYNGEE. The CDR3 loop spans 13 amino acids. CDR3 DNA sequence: TGTGCCAGCAGTCCACCCCGACGCAACGAGCAGTACTTC. Translating it yields CASSPPRRNEQYF.

This clonotype appeared many times. V usage is TRBV20-1 and J usage is TRBJ2-7; D is perhaps TRBD1 or TRBD2 (5 bases each). The CDR3 runs to 13 residues. In germline, CDR1 is DFQATT, CDR2 SNEGSKA (reference sequence). Between the trimmed V and J ends, which lost 5 bases and 0 bases, there was a span of 11 bases. CDR3: CSACPGSSYEQYF. As DNA, the CDR3 is TGCAGTGCTTGTCCAGGGAGCTCCTACGAGCAGTACTTC.

The sample holds many counts of this clonotype. The V and J genes are TRBV6-5 and TRBJ1-1; 8 nucleotides align to TRBD1. J was trimmed by 5 bases and V by 2 bases; bases with no gene match: 4. This CDR3 has 14 residues. The V gene's germline CDR1 is MNHEY and CDR2 SVGAGI. CDR3 nucleotide sequence: TGTGCCAGCAGTTACCAGGGGGCGCGGACTGAAGCTTTCTTT. This encodes CASSYQGARTEAFF.

This clonotype showed up many times. This CDR3 reads CASRGTSTDTQYF. The CDR3 bases are TGTGCCAGCCGGGGGACTAGCACAGATACGCAGTATTTT. The gene calls are TRBV6-4 and TRBJ2-3; maybe TRBD2 (6 bases). Germline V gives CDR1 MRHNA, CDR2 SNTAGT. The CDR3 has 13 residues. Trimming pared 8 bases from V and 0 bases from J, leaving 9 bases between.

The rearrangement uses TRBV2 and TRBJ2-7, with TRBD1 matching over 10 bases. This CDR3 spans 15 amino acids. Germline-derived CDR1 and CDR2 are SNHLY and FYNNEI. The J segment lost 4 bases and the V segment lost 1 base, leaving 4 bases of the junction unmatched. CDR3 sequence (DNA): TGTGCCAGCAGTGAAGGCCGGGACAGGGGATACGAGCAGTACTTC. Translation gives CASSEGRDRGYEQYF.